The subject of this entry is one TCR beta chain. Its target is not known. Other DNA sequences from this sample encode an identical CDR3 as well. This sample is part of a study of cytomegalovirus exposure and HLA in healthy donors. Findings and caveats of the study: Most TCR sequences proved rare, with some public TCRs found in many donors. Associated with HLA alleles at 0.05 false discovery rate in a later analysis were around 15,000 TCR beta sequences.

The PCR ran on 60 Vbeta and 13 Jbeta primers. Original processing methods: Later reanalysis found 75 million to 95 million unique TCR beta chains, roughly 10 million of them shared. Sequencing used immunoSEQ multiplex PCR; TCRdb keeps in-frame clones, though not all of them. The V and J calls and clone size are taken from that table; D and trimming were inferred from the DNA. The sample carries some 170,000 clones, over 75% recorded once. The sample consisted of PBMCs. The sequence came from a man aged 35-49 years in good health and CMV-seronegative.

CDR3 region: CASSLHRSYEQYF. The CDR3 nucleotides are TGTGCCAGCAGCTTACACAGAAGTTACGAGCAGTACTTC. The chain employs TRBV7-6 and TRBJ2-7; no clear D gene. The germline gives CDR1 SGHVS, CDR2 FNYEAQ. V shed 2 bases and J shed 4 bases, with 9 bases lying between them. This CDR3 contains 13 residues.